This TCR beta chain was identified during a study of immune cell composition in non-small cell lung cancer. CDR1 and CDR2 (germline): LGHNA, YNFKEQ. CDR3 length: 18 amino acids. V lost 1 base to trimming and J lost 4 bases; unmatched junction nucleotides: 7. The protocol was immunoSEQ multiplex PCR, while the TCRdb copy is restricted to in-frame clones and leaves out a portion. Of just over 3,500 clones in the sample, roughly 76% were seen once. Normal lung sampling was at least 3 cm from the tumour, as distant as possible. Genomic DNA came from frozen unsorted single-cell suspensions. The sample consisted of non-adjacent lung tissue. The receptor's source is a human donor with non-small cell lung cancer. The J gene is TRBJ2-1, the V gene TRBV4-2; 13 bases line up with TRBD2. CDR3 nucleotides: TGTGCCAGCAGCCAAGTCGGGACTAGCGGGAACATATACAATGAGCAGTTCTTC. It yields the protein CASSQVGTSGNIYNEQFF.